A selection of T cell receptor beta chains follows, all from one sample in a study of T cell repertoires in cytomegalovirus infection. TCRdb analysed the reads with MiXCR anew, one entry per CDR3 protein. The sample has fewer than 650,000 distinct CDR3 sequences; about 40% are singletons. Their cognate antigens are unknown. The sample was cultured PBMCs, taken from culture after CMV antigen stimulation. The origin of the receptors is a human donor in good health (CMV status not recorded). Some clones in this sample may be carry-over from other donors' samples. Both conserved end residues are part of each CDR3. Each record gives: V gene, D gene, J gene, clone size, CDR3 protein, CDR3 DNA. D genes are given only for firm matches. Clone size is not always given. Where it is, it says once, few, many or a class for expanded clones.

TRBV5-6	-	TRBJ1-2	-	CASSLVGAPGAVAYGYTF	TGTGCCAGCAGCTTGGTGGGGGCGCCGGGAGCTGTGGCTTATGGCTACACCTTC
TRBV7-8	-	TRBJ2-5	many	CASSSTLARREETQYF	TGTGCCAGCAGCTCCACCCTCGCTCGCAGGGAGGAGACCCAGTACTTC
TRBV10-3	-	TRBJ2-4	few	CAISEAPGLEAKNIQYF	TGTGCCATCAGTGAGGCCCCGGGGCTAGAAGCCAAAAACATTCAGTACTTC
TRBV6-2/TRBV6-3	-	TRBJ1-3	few	CASRTPTGSVGNTIYF	TGTGCCAGCAGAACCCCGACAGGATCGGTTGGAAACACCATATATTTT
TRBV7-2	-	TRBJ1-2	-	CASSLGATPDYGYTF	TGTGCCAGCAGCTTAGGGGCAACGCCGGACTATGGCTACACCTTC
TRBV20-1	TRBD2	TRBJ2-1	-	CSARFLAGEFYNEQFF	TGCAGTGCCAGATTCCTAGCGGGAGAGTTCTACAATGAGCAGTTCTTC
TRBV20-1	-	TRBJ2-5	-	CSARLLQETQYF	TGCAGTGCAAGACTTTTACAAGAGACCCAGTACTTC
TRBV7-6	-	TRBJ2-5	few	CASSLEAGQGETQYF	TGTGCCAGCAGCTTAGAGGCAGGCCAAGGAGAGACCCAGTACTTC
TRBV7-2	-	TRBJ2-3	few	CASSWEKDTQYF	TGTGCCAGCAGCTGGGAAAAGGATACGCAGTATTTT
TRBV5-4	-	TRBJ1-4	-	CASSAVGGAQANEKLFF	TGTGCCAGCAGTGCTGTGGGCGGGGCGCAAGCTAATGAAAAACTGTTTTTT
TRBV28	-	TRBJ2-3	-	CASSLGQGREDTQYF	TGTGCCAGCAGTTTAGGGCAGGGGAGAGAAGATACGCAGTATTTT
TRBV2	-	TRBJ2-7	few	CASTSGAYEQYF	TGTGCCAGCACTAGTGGGGCCTACGAGCAGTACTTC
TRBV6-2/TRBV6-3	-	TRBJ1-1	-	CASSETTVNTEAFF	TGTGCCAGCAGCGAGACAACAGTGAACACTGAAGCTTTCTTT
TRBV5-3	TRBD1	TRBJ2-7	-	CASSRTGYYEQYF	TGTGCCAGCAGCCGGACAGGATACTACGAGCAGTACTTC
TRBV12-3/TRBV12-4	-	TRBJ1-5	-	CASSLDGDSNQPQHF	TGTGCCAGCAGTTTAGATGGGGACAGCAATCAGCCCCAGCATTTT
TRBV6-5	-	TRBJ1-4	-	CASSFSKKEEKLFF	TGTGCCAGCAGTTTCAGTAAAAAGGAGGAAAAACTGTTTTTT
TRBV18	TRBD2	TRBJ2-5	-	CASSPPSGSETQYF	TGTGCCAGCTCACCTCCTAGCGGGAGTGAGACCCAGTACTTC
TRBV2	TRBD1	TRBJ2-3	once	CASGTVTSTDTQYF	TGTGCCAGCGGGACAGTAACCAGCACAGATACGCAGTATTTT
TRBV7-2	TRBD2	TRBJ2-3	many	CASSRWGGESTDTQYF	TGTGCCAGCAGCCGTTGGGGGGGAGAAAGCACAGATACGCAGTATTTT
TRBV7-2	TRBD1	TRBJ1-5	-	CASSPTLARGLPPNQPQHF	TGTGCCAGCAGCCCAACCCTCGCCAGGGGGCTTCCCCCCAATCAGCCCCAGCATTTT
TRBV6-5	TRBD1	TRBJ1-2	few	CASSYSDRGDGYTF	TGTGCCAGCAGTTACTCGGACAGGGGAGATGGCTACACCTTC
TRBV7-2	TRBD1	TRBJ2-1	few	CASSFTGVNEQFF	TGTGCCAGCAGTTTTACAGGGGTCAATGAGCAGTTCTTC
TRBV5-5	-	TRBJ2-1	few	CASSLAQTVTGMDEQFF	TGTGCCAGCAGCTTGGCCCAAACCGTGACAGGTATGGATGAGCAGTTCTTC
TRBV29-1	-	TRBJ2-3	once	CSVRVSSSTDTQYF	TGCAGCGTCAGGGTTTCGTCTAGCACAGATACGCAGTATTTT
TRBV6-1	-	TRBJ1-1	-	CASSETRGSEAFF	TGTGCCAGCAGTGAAACCCGAGGCTCTGAAGCTTTCTTT
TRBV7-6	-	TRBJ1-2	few	CASSFDQYGYTF	TGTGCCAGCAGCTTCGACCAATATGGCTACACCTTC
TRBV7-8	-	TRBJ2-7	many	CASSNGWKRQETGQYF	TGTGCCAGCAGCAACGGGTGGAAACGGCAAGAAACGGGGCAGTACTTC
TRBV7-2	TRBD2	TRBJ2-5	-	CASSRAGEETQYF	TGTGCCAGCAGCCGTGCGGGAGAAGAGACCCAGTACTTC
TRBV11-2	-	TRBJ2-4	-	CASSHHPGGKNIQYF	TGTGCCAGCAGCCACCACCCCGGGGGCAAAAACATTCAGTACTTC
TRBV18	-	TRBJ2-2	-	CASSPRRPGTHGELFF	TGTGCCAGCTCACCACGGAGGCCAGGGACGCACGGGGAGCTGTTTTTT
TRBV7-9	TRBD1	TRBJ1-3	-	CASSMDRGISGNTIYF	TGTGCCAGCAGCATGGACAGGGGTATCTCTGGAAACACCATATATTTT
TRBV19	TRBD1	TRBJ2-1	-	CATAGGTGRDEQFF	TGTGCCACCGCAGGAGGGACAGGGCGGGATGAGCAGTTCTTC
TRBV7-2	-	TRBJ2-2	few	CASSLAPTNTGELFF	TGTGCCAGCAGCTTAGCCCCAACGAACACCGGGGAGCTGTTTTTT
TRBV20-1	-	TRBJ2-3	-	CSARDLGTDTQYF	TGCAGTGCTCGGGACTTGGGCACAGATACGCAGTATTTT
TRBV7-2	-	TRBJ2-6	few	CASSARTGRSGANVLTF	TGTGCCAGCAGCGCCAGAACAGGACGCTCTGGGGCCAACGTCCTGACTTTC
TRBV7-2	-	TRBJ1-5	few	CASSLGRSQGNQPQHF	TGTGCCAGCAGCTTAGGGCGGAGCCAGGGCAATCAGCCCCAGCATTTT
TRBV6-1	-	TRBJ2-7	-	CASSEILYEQYF	TGTGCCAGCAGTGAAATTCTCTACGAGCAGTACTTC
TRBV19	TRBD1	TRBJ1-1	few	CASTRTGWFINTEAFF	TGTGCCAGTACCCGGACAGGGTGGTTCATCAACACTGAAGCTTTCTTT
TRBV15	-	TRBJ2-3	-	CATSRARQDTQYF	TGTGCCACCAGCAGAGCCCGACAAGATACGCAGTATTTT
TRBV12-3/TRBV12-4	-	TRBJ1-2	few	CASSLWVMGGGGYTF	TGTGCCAGCAGTTTATGGGTCATGGGGGGCGGAGGCTACACCTTC
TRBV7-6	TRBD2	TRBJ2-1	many	CASSTTSGNQGEQFF	TGTGCCAGCAGCACTACTAGCGGGAATCAGGGTGAGCAGTTCTTC
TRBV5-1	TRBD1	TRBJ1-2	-	CASSLDRAGGYGYTF	TGCGCCAGCAGCCTGGACAGGGCAGGCGGCTATGGCTACACCTTC
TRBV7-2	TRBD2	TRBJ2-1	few	CASSPGTSGMLPYNEQFF	TGTGCCAGCAGCCCCGGGACTAGCGGGATGTTACCCTACAATGAGCAGTTCTTC
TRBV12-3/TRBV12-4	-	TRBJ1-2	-	CASSLVPTVGYTF	TGTGCCAGCAGTTTGGTCCCCACAGTCGGCTACACCTTC
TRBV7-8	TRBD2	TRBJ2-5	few	CASSPRRTSQETQYF	TGTGCCAGCAGCCCCCGTCGGACTAGCCAAGAGACCCAGTACTTC
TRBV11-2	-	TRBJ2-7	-	CASSHIPNEQYF	TGTGCCAGCAGTCATATCCCGAACGAGCAGTACTTC
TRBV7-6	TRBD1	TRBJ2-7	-	CASSLVAIRDRFGYEQYF	TGTGCCAGCAGCTTAGTTGCAATCCGGGACAGGTTCGGCTACGAGCAGTACTTC
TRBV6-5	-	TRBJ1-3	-	CASSRASSGNTIYF	TGTGCCAGCAGTCGGGCATCTTCAGGAAACACCATATATTTT
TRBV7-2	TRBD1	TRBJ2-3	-	CASSLRGPGTDTQYF	TGTGCCAGCAGCTTGAGGGGGCCGGGTACAGATACGCAGTATTTT
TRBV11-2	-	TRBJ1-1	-	CASSLSLGEAFF	TGTGCCAGCAGCTTATCCCTAGGGGAAGCTTTCTTT
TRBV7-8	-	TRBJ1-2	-	CASSLKRGGYGYTF	TGTGCCAGCAGCTTAAAGCGGGGGGGCTATGGCTACACCTTC
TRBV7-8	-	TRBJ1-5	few	CASSLVRVGSNQPQHF	TGTGCCAGCAGCTTAGTAAGGGTAGGAAGCAATCAGCCCCAGCATTTT
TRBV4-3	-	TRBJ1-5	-	CASSQEVNNQPQHF	TGCGCCAGCAGCCAAGAGGTGAACAATCAGCCCCAGCATTTT
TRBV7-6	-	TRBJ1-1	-	CASSQLLLYTEAFF	TGTGCCAGCAGCCAACTGCTACTCTACACTGAAGCTTTCTTT
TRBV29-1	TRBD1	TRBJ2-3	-	CSAGDRITDTQYF	TGCAGCGCTGGGGACAGGATCACAGATACGCAGTATTTT
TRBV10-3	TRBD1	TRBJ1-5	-	CAISDSYRGYQPQHF	TGTGCCATCAGTGACTCCTACAGGGGGTATCAGCCCCAGCATTTT
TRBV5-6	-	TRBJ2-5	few	CASSSWGQRETQYF	TGTGCCAGCAGCTCCTGGGGACAAAGAGAGACCCAGTACTTC
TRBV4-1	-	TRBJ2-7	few	CASSQVLGSHEQYF	TGCGCCAGCAGCCAAGTCCTGGGGTCCCACGAGCAGTACTTC